This entry lists 27 T cell receptor beta chains sequenced from one sample in a study of graft-versus-host responses after intestinal transplantation. Data came from immunoSEQ multiplex PCR; TCRdb stores just in-frame clones and leaves some out. The table includes about 90,000 clones, 85% to 95% detected once. The antigens of these receptors remain unknown. This material consisted of unstimulated CD8+ T cells sorted from spleen or lymph node cells, taken before intestinal transplant. These TCRs come from a human donor who received an intestinal transplant.

The count of this clone is one. The rearrangement joins TRBV30 to TRBJ1-1, with unresolved D. The length of the CDR3 is 13 residues. Trimming removed 1 base at V and 1 base at J, with 7 bases between. Germline values: CDR1 GTSNPN, CDR2 SVGIG (reference sequence). This CDR3 reads CAWSGAGNTEAFF. The CDR3 DNA follows: TGTGCCTGGAGTGGTGCGGGGAACACTGAAGCTTTCTTT.

The chain joins TRBV4-1 to TRBJ1-2; 8 bases match TRBD1. This CDR3 has 18 residues. Germline trimming cut 2 bases from V and 1 base from J; bases unmatched to any gene: 12. Germline CDR1 is MGHRA and CDR2 is YSYEKL. CDR3 DNA sequence: TGCGCCAGCAGCCAATCCCGAGGGGGACAGGAGCTTAACTATGGCTACACCTTC. Translated, it gives CASSQSRGGQELNYGYTF.

V gene TRBV30 combines with J gene TRBJ2-7; the match to TRBD2 covers 12 bases. The CDR3 consists of 16 residues. Germline V gene lookup returns CDR1 GTSNPN and CDR2 SVGIG (reference sequence). V gave up 1 base and J gave up 3 bases; unmatched junction bases: 7. CDR3 coding DNA: TGTGCCTGGAGTGCCCCCCGACTAGCGGGGGACTACGAGCAGTACTTC. Translation: CAWSAPRLAGDYEQYF.

The chain employs TRBV30 and TRBJ2-5, with D tentatively TRBD1 (5 bases). CDR1 and CDR2 from the germline V gene are GTSNPN and SVGIG (reference sequence). Trimming removed 0 bases at V and 1 base at J, with 12 bases between. This CDR3 contains 15 residues. The CDR3 coding sequence is TGTGCCTGGAGTGTATCTCTAGGGGTCCAAGAGACCCAGTACTTC. Amino acid sequence: CAWSVSLGVQETQYF.

This clone was seen a single time. This chain joins TRBV11-3 and TRBJ1-1; the D gene is possibly TRBD1 (5 bases). V was pared by 2 bases and J by 6 bases, with 7 bases between. Germline CDR1 SGHNT, CDR2 YENEEA. This CDR3 region has 12 residues. CDR3: CASSLSGAEAFF. The CDR3 bases are TGTGCCAGCAGCTTATCGGGGGCTGAAGCTTTCTTT.

The V and J genes are TRBV30 and TRBJ2-2, with D perhaps matching TRBD2 (5 bases). Deletions cut 2 bases from V and 4 bases from J, with 5 bases between. The CDR3 consists of 12 residues. Germline-derived CDR1 and CDR2 are GTSNPN and SVGIG (reference sequence). The CDR3 spells CAWSRGTGELFF. The CDR3 DNA follows: TGTGCCTGGAGTCGGGGCACCGGGGAGCTGTTTTTT.

The rearrangement links TRBV18 to TRBJ2-5; TRBD1 aligns across 8 bases. With 3 bases clipped from V and 5 bases from J, the junction kept 11 bases outside the gene matches. Germline V CDR1 and CDR2: KGHSH, LQKENI. CDR3 length equals 16 residues. CDR3 bases: TGTGCCAGCTCACCCGACACGTTGACAGGGGTGGAGACCCAGTACTTC. It is translated as CASSPDTLTGVETQYF.

The CDR3 loop is CASSFLAGVIGELFF. In DNA, the CDR3 is TGTGCCAGCAGTTTTCTTGCGGGAGTGATCGGGGAGCTGTTTTTT. The chain employs TRBV27 and TRBJ2-2, with TRBD2 identical over 7 bases. This CDR3 region has 15 residues. Germline V gives CDR1 MNHEY, CDR2 SMNVEV (reference sequence). V shed 3 bases, J shed 7 bases, and the junction held 8 bases outside the gene matches.

By proportion, this clone is medium-sized. The chain carries TRBV7-9 and TRBJ2-7; 11 bases line up with TRBD2. The V and J ends lost 5 bases and 2 bases, in that order; junction bases with no gene match: 11. CDR1 and CDR2 (germline): SEHNR, FQNEAQ (reference sequence). The CDR3 runs 17 residues. The CDR3 spells CASSPTAETSGAYEQYF. In DNA, the CDR3 is TGTGCCAGCAGCCCGACCGCGGAGACTAGCGGGGCCTACGAGCAGTACTTC.

The chain recombines TRBV19 with TRBJ2-1; 8 positions match TRBD1. The CDR3 contains 16 residues. In germline, CDR1 is LNHDA, CDR2 SQIVND (reference sequence). The J segment lost 4 bases and the V segment lost 1 base, leaving 6 bases of the junction unmatched. CDR3: CASSIVGGTGYNEQFF. CDR3 nucleotide sequence: TGTGCCAGTAGTATAGTAGGGGGGACAGGTTACAATGAGCAGTTCTTC.

The CDR3, as DNA: TGTGCCAGCGCGGGCTCTGGAAACACCATATATTTT. This sequence encodes CASAGSGNTIYF. V usage is TRBV6-5 and J usage is TRBJ1-3; D not resolved. V lost 8 bases, J lost 0 bases, and 5 bases lay in between. The CDR3 consists of 12 residues. Germline assignment: CDR1 MNHEY and CDR2 SVGAGI.

The V gene is TRBV7-9, the J gene TRBJ2-5, with D tentatively TRBD2 (5 bases). The CDR3 consists of 13 residues. V lost 5 bases and J 7 bases, leaving 14 bases between the germline ends. The V gene's germline CDR1 is SEHNR and CDR2 FQNEAQ (reference sequence). CDR3 in amino acids: CASSTYGVGTQYF. As DNA, the CDR3 is TGTGCCAGCAGCACCTACGGGGTCGGGACCCAGTACTTC.

This clone was seen once. The rearrangement uses TRBV21-1 and TRBJ2-3; TRBD2 was called by the table and not checked on the DNA. TRBV21-1 is reported as a pseudogene. The CDR3 runs 17 residues. CDR3 sequence: CASNKTSGGRCTDTQYF. Here the CDR3 DNA reads TGTGCCAGCAACAAGACTAGCGGGGGGCGATGCACAGATACGCAGTATTTT.

The DNA for the CDR3 is TGCGCCAGCAGCCAATGGTGGGGCGCCGGGGAGCTGTTTTTT. Protein: CASSQWWGAGELFF. The chain uses TRBV4-1 and TRBJ2-2, with D perhaps TRBD1 (5 bases). The germline V gene has CDR1 MGHRA and CDR2 YSYEKL. The CDR3 sequence is 14 residues long. The ends were cut back, 2 bases at V and 6 bases at J, with 10 bases in the middle.

The sample holds one count of this clone. This rearrangement joins TRBV13 to TRBJ2-1; perhaps TRBD2 as D (6 bases). Germline CDR1 reads PRHDT; CDR2 reads FYEKMQ (reference sequence). This CDR3 region has 15 residues. Trimming stripped 2 bases from V and 0 bases from J, with 8 bases between. The CDR3 coding sequence is TGTGCCAGCAGCTTAATAGCGGTCTCCTACAATGAGCAGTTCTTC. Amino acids: CASSLIAVSYNEQFF.

This chain connects TRBV4-1 to TRBJ1-1; a possible D gene is TRBD1 (6 bases). V gave up 3 bases and J gave up 5 bases, with 13 bases separating them. This CDR3 comprises 14 residues. Germline CDR1 is MGHRA and CDR2 is YSYEKL. The CDR3 sequence: CASSHAGGGTEAFF. DNA of the CDR3: TGCGCCAGCAGCCATGCGGGGGGCGGGACTGAAGCTTTCTTT.

This sequence joins TRBV29-1 and TRBJ1-2; 9 bases fit TRBD1. The CDR3 contains 12 residues. Germline CDR1 is SQVTM and CDR2 is ANQGSEA. The V segment lost 5 bases and the J segment 8 bases; nucleotides outside the gene matches: 6. The CDR3 sequence is CSVSDRGGGYTF. DNA for the CDR3: TGCAGCGTTTCGGACAGGGGAGGCGGCTACACCTTC.

This chain uses TRBV13 with TRBJ1-2; perhaps TRBD1 as D (5 bases). Germline-derived CDR1 and CDR2 are PRHDT and FYEKMQ (reference sequence). V shed 4 bases and J shed 5 bases, with 14 bases lying between them. The CDR3 runs 14 residues. CDR3 loop: CASSWSGNSYGYTF. CDR3 DNA: TGTGCCAGCAGCTGGTCAGGGAACAGTTATGGCTACACCTTC.

A note on this clone: Distinct nucleotide sequences in the sample also encode this CDR3. The V gene is TRBV7-6, the J gene TRBJ2-7; TRBD1 matches 7 bases. The CDR3 loop spans 14 amino acids. V lost 5 bases and J lost 1; bases outside the gene matches: 5. The germline V gene encodes CDR1 SGHVS and CDR2 FNYEAQ. CDR3 bases: TGTGCCAGCAGCCCACGGGACAGTTCCTACGAGCAGTACTTC. Translation: CASSPRDSSYEQYF.

This clone was seen a single time. The chain recombines TRBV5-1 with TRBJ1-2; 9 bases align to TRBD1. CDR1 is SGHRS, CDR2 YFSETQ, per germline. The ends lost 4 bases at V and 2 bases at J; junction bases unmatched: 9. CDR3 size: 16 residues. The CDR3 DNA sequence: TGCGCCAGCAGCCACGTCCGGGACAGGGCAAACTATGGCTACACCTTC. Protein sequence: CASSHVRDRANYGYTF.

The chain employs TRBV5-8 and TRBJ2-7; TRBD1 is a possible D gene (6 bases). V was pared by 3 bases and J by 2 bases, with 12 bases between. Germline CDR1 is SGHTS and CDR2 is YDEGEE. The CDR3 is 14 amino acids. This CDR3 is CASSSWGRAYEQYF. The DNA for the CDR3 is TGTGCCAGCAGCTCCTGGGGGCGGGCCTACGAGCAGTACTTC.

This clone showed up just a few times. The V gene is TRBV6-5, the J gene TRBJ2-1; 7 nucleotides line up with TRBD2. The germline V gene encodes CDR1 MNHEY and CDR2 SVGAGI. The CDR3 is 16 residues long. J lost 0 bases, V lost 1 base, and 3 bases had no gene match. The CDR3 DNA sequence: TGTGCCAGCAGTTACTATCGCGGGAGCTCCTACAATGAGCAGTTCTTC. This translates into CASSYYRGSSYNEQFF.

The chain uses TRBV7-9 and TRBJ2-2; TRBD2 matches at 12 bases. The CDR3 covers 18 residues. Losses at the gene ends were 5 bases for V and 3 bases for J; bases not matched to a gene: 10. The germline CDR1 and CDR2 sequences are SEHNR and FQNEAQ (reference sequence). In DNA form, the CDR3 reads TGTGCCAGCAGCCCCCCTAGCGGGAGGGCTCGGTACACCGGGGAGCTGTTTTTT. Translated: CASSPPSGRARYTGELFF.

This clone was detected only once. This sequence joins TRBV28 and TRBJ2-7; D is possibly TRBD1 (5 bases). The CDR3 has 12 amino acids. V lost 8 bases to trimming and J lost 7 bases, with 15 bases between them. Germline loops: CDR1 MDHEN, CDR2 SYDVKM. CDR3 amino acids: CASRNPGWEQYF. As DNA, the CDR3 is TGTGCCAGCCGGAACCCAGGGTGGGAGCAGTACTTC. Full variable domain (rest looked up from reference TRBV28 and TRBJ2-7): DVKVTQSSRYLVKRTGEKVFLECVQDMDHENMFWYRQDPGLGLRLIYFSYDVKMKEKGDIPEGYSVSREKKERFSLILESASTNQTSMYLCASRNPGWEQYFGPGTRLTVT.

The chain combines TRBV29-1 with TRBJ2-7, with no clear D. The CDR3 runs to 12 residues. Germline assignment: CDR1 SQVTM and CDR2 ANQGSEA. The V gene lost 7 bases and the J gene lost 2 bases, with 12 bases spanning the gap. The CDR3 nucleotides are TGCAGCGCGTACTCTTCTACCTACGAGCAGTACTTC. It encodes CSAYSSTYEQYF.

The chain recombines TRBV7-8 with TRBJ2-7; the match to TRBD2 covers 11 bases. CDR1 is SGHVS, CDR2 FQNEAQ, per germline. The CDR3 consists of 15 residues. V gave up 4 bases and J gave up 3 bases; unmatched junction bases: 5. For the CDR3, the DNA is TGTGCCAGCAGCTGGTTAGCGGGAGGGATCTACGAGCAGTACTTC. Residues: CASSWLAGGIYEQYF.

This chain joins TRBV6-5 and TRBJ2-5; the D gene is possibly TRBD2 (5 bases). V lost 0 bases to trimming and J lost 5 bases, with 16 bases between them. Germline V CDR1 and CDR2: MNHEY, SVGAGI. The length of the CDR3 is 16 residues. The chain's CDR3 is CASSYSGEGISETQYF. The CDR3 DNA is TGTGCCAGCAGTTACTCGGGAGAGGGTATCTCGGAGACCCAGTACTTC.